The clone carrying this T cell receptor (beta chain) was picked up a small number of times. Its antigen is unknown. TCRdb independently ran MiXCR on the 5' RACE reads; one entry per CDR3 protein. The sample has about 210,000 distinct CDR3 sequences, less than 9.5% seen once; the top ten hold 4.5% to 5.5%. The V and J ends lost 0 bases and 10 bases respectively, with 16 bases between them. Looked up from germline, CDR1 is MGHRA and CDR2 is YSYEKL. The CDR3 has 16 residues. The sample originates from a study of identical twins. Overall study findings and caveats: Analyses based on zero insertions could be partly confounded by invariant MAIT and iNKT cells. Cross-sectional statistics, not tracking of the same donors, supported the conclusions.

The V and J genes are TRBV4-1 and TRBJ1-6, with no clear D. The sample was memory (CD45RO+) T cells sorted from blood. The TCR was taken from a woman aged 18-29 years in good health. CDR3 coding DNA: TGCGCCAGCAGCCAAGAGGCGCGGGAGATGGGGTCACCCCTCCACTTT. Encoded protein: CASSQEAREMGSPLHF.